These 5 T cell receptor beta chains came from one sample sequenced in a study of vaccination effects on CD4 cells after COVID-19 (dated by TCRdb to 2022 to 2024). Their antigens are not known. In the ViraFEST assay, PBMC were stimulated with viral peptide pools, and TCR sequencing was then used to find antigen-specific CD4+ T cell clonotypes based on their expansion. After less than eleven days of culture, CD4+ T cells were isolated with the EasySep CD4+ T cell isolation kit. Healthy vaccine recipients had no prior SARS-CoV-2 infection, confirmed by negative nucleocapsid antibodies before and after vaccination. Libraries were prepared through the immunoSEQ multiplex PCR assay. The clones in this table, taken by TCRdb from immuneACCESS, are in-frame only. Not every clone is retained; where verified, under half of the shortfall comes from an unresolved V gene, and the cause of the rest is unknown. The table for this sample lists around 45,000 clones; around three quarters of them were counted only once. The ten top clones hold 10% to 14% of the sample.

Sample: CD4+ T cells from PBMCs cultured with SARS-CoV-2 spike peptides, taken before COVID-19 vaccination. The cell subset or site label on this specimen signifies: SARS-CoV-2 spike overlapping peptide pool stimulation. These TCRs come from a human donor who received a COVID-19 vaccine.

The rearrangement uses TRBV29-1 and TRBJ2-3; either TRBD1 or TRBD2 may fit D (5 bases each). Per the germline V gene, CDR1 is SQVTM and CDR2 is ANQGSEA. This CDR3 region has 15 residues. The V end was cut by 2 bases, the J end by 1 base, with 13 bases between. This chain's CDR3 is CSVERYGTGTDTQYF. CDR3 nucleotides: TGCAGCGTTGAAAGGTACGGGACGGGCACAGATACGCAGTATTTT.

J is TRBJ2-3 and V is TRBV24-1; weak D call: TRBD2 (7 bases). Deletions cut 6 bases from V and 1 base from J, with 10 bases between. The CDR3 has 14 residues. Germline lookup yields CDR1 KGHDR and CDR2 SFDVKD. DNA for the CDR3: TGTGCCACCAGTTGGGGGGGGCGCACAGATACGCAGTATTTT. Translating gives CATSWGGRTDTQYF.

The chain uses TRBV6-2 or TRBV6-3 and TRBJ2-7, with 7 bases lining up with TRBD1. The V and J ends lost 0 bases and 0 bases, in that order; junction bases with no gene match: 14. The CDR3 is made up of 19 amino acids. From germline, CDR1 is MNHEY and CDR2 SVGEGT. CDR3 in amino acids: CASSYSTRGIPGSSYEQYV. The CDR3 bases are TGTGCCAGCAGTTACTCGACCAGGGGGATACCAGGGAGCTCCTACGAGCAGTACGTC.

This sequence joins TRBV12-2 and TRBJ1-1. TRBV12-2 is a pseudogene segment. The CDR3 totals 14 residues. CDR3 sequence: CASRLTRGMAEAFF. The CDR3 DNA is TGTGCAAGTCGCTTAACCCGGGGGATGGCTGAAGCTTTCTTT.

The chain is built from TRBV2 and TRBJ1-2; 8 bases match TRBD1. V trimming: 8 bases; J trimming: 1 base; junction bases outside the gene matches: 6. The length of the CDR3 is 14 residues. The V gene's germline CDR1 is SNHLY and CDR2 FYNNEI. The DNA for the CDR3 is TGTGCCAGCTCAGGGGGCCGTAGTAACTATGGCTACACCTTC. This codes for CASSGGRSNYGYTF.